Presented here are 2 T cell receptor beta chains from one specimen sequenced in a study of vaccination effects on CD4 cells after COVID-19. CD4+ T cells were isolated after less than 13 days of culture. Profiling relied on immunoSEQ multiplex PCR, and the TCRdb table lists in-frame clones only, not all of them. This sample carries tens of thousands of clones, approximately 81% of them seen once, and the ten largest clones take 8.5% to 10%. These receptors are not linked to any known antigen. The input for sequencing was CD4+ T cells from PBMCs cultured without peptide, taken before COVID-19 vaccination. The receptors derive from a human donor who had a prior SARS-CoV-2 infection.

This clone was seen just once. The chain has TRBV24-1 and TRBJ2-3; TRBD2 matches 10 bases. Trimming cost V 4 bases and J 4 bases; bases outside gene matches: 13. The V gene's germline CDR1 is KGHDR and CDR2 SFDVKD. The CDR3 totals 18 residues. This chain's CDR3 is CATSDRLIPSGSPDTQYF. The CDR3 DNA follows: TGTGCCACCAGTGACCGCCTAATTCCTAGCGGGAGCCCAGATACGCAGTATTTT.

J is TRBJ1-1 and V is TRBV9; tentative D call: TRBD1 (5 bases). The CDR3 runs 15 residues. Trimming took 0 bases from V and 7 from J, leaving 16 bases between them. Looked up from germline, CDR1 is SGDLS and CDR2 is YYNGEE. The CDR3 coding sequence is TGTGCCAGCAGCGTAGATCCGGGGGTGGGTGTTGAAGCTTTCTTT. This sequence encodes CASSVDPGVGVEAFF.